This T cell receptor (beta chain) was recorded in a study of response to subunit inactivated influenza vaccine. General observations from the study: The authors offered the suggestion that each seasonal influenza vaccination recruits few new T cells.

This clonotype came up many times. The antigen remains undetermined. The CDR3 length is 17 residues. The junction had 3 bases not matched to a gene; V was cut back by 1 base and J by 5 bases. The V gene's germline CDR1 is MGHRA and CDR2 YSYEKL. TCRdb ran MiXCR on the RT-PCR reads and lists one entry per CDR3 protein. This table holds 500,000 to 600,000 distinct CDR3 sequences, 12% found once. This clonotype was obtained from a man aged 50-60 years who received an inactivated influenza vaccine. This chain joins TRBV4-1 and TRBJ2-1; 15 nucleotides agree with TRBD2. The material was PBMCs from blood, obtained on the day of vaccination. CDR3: CASSQGGLAGGHNEQFF. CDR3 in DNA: TGCGCCAGCAGCCAAGGGGGACTAGCGGGGGGACACAATGAGCAGTTCTTC.